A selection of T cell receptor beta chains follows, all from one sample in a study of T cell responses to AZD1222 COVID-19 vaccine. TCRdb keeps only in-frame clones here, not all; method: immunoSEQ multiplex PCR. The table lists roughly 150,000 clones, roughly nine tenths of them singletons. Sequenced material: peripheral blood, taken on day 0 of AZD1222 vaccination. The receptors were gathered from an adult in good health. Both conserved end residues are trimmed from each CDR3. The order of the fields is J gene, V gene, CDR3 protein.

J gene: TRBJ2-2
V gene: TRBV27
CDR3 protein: ASSLRASGRWTGELF

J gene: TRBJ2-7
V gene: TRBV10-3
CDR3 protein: AIRGASGTYEQY

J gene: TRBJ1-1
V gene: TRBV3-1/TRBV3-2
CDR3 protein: ASSRTENTEAF

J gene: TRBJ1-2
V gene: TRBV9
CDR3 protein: ASSVLAGNYGYT

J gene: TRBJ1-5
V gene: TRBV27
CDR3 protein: ASTAGAGNQPQH

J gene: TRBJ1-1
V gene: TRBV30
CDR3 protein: AWSVGGGRTEAF

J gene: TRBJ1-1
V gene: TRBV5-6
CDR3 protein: ASSLRRTLEAF

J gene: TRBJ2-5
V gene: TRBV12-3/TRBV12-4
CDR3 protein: ASRWGAEETQY

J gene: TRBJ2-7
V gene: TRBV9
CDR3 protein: ASSVTSASYEQY

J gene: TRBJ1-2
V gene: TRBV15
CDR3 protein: ATSRGVRGLNYGYT

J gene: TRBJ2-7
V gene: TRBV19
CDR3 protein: ASSWGVNYEQY

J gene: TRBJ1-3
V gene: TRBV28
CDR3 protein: ASRDGSGNTIY

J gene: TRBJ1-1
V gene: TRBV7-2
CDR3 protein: ASSLVSGGTLNTEAF

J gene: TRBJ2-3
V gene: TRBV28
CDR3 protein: ASSFPGTQY

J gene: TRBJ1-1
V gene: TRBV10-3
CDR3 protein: AISESNWGRGNTEAF

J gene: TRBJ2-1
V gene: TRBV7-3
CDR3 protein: ASSSWGGFYNEQF

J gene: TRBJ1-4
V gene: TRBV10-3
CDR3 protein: AISESQAEGGWEKLF

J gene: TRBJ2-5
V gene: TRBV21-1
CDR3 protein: ASSKGGAQPGIEEDQY

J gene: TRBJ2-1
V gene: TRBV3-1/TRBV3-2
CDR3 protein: ASSQDHPGGKYNEQF

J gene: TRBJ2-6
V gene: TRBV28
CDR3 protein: ASSLGGTSGANVLT

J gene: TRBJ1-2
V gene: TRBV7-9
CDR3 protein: ASSTLTSNYGYT

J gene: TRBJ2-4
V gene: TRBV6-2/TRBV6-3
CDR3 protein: ASSYVDRLAKNIQY

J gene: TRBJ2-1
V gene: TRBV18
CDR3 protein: ASSPLAGSVYNEQF

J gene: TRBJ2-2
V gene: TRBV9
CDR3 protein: ASSEDIPERGDAGELF

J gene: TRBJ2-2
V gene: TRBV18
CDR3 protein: ASSPPGRRNTGELF

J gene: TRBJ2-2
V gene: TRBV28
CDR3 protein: ASRTYRGPYANTGELF

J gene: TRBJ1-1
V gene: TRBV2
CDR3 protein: ASSERGGTVTEAF

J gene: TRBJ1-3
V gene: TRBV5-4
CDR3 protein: ASSLETGAGNTIY

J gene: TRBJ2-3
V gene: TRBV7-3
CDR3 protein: ASSQGLAGGADTQY

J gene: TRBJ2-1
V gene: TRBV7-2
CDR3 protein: ASARGVTNEQF

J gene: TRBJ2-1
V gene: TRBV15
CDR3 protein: ATSRERPGPYNEQF

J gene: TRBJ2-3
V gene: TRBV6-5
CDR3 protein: ASSYSKTFPTDTQY

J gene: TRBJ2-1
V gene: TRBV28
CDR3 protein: ASSQGAYNEQF

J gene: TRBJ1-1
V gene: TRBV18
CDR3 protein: ASSPDVNTEAF

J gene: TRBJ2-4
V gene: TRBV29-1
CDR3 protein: SVDPGRNIQY